This T cell receptor (beta chain) was identified during a study of T cell repertoires in cytomegalovirus infection. TCRdb independently ran MiXCR on the reads; one entry per CDR3 protein. The sample consists of under 600,000 distinct CDR3 sequences, more than 15% of them appearing once. The V and J ends lost 1 base and 4 bases respectively, with 11 bases between them. This CDR3 contains 14 residues. Looked up from germline, CDR1 is SGHDN and CDR2 is FVKESK. This sequence was found in a human donor in good health (CMV status not recorded). Some clones in this sample may be carry-over from other donors' samples. The sample consisted of CD8+ T cells from PBMCs. The rearrangement links TRBV14 to TRBJ2-7, with D possibly matching TRBD2 (7 bases). The CDR3 nucleotides are TGTGCCAGCAGCCAAGTCAGGGGAGGGTACGAGCAGTACTTC. It codes for CASSQVRGGYEQYF.